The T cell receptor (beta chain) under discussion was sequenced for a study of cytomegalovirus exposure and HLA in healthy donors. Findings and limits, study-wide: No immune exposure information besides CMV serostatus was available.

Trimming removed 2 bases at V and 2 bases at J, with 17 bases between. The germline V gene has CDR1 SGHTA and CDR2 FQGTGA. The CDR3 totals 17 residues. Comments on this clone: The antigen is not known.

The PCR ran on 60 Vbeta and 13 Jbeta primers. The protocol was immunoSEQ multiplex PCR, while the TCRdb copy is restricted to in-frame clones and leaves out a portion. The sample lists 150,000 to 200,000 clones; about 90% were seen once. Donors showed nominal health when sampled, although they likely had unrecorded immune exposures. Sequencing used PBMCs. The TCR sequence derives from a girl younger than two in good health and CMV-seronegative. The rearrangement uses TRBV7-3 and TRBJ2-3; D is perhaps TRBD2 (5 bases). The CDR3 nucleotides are TGTGCCAGCAGCTTACAGCCCGGGGTAATTTCCACAGATACGCAGTATTTT. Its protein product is CASSLQPGVISTDTQYF. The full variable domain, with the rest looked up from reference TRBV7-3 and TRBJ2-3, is GAGVSQTPSNKVTEKGKYVELRCDPISGHTALYWYRQSLGQGPEFLIYFQGTGAADDSGLPNDRFFAVRPEGSVSTLKIQRTERGDSAVYLCASSLQPGVISTDTQYFGPGTRLTVL.